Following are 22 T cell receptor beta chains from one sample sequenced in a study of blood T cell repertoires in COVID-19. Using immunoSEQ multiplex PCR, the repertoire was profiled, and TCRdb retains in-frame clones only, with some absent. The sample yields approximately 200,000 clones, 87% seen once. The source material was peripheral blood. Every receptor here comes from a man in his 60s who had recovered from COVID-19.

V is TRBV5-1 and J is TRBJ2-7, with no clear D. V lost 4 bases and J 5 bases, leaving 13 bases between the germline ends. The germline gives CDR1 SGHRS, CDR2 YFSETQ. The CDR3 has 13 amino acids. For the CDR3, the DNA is TGCGCCAGCAGCCCATCAGCAGGCAACGAGCAGTACTTC. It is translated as CASSPSAGNEQYF.

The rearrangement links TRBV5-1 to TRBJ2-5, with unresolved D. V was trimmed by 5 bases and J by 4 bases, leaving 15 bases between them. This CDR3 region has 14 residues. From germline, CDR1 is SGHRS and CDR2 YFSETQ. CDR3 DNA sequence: TGCGCCAGCAGACCCGATCCACTCGGAGAGACCCAGTACTTC. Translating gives CASRPDPLGETQYF.

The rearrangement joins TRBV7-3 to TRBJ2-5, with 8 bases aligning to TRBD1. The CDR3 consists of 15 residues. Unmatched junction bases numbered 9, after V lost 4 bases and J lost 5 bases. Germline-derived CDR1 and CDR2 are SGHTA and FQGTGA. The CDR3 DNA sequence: TGTGCCAGCAGCTCCGTCCAGGGGGCGGGGGAGACCCAGTACTTC. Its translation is CASSSVQGAGETQYF.

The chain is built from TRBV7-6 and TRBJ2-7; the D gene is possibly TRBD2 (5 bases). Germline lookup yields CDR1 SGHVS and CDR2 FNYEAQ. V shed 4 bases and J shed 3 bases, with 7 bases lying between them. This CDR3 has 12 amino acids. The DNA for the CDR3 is TGTGCCAGCAGCTCACGGGACTACGAGCAGTACTTC. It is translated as CASSSRDYEQYF.

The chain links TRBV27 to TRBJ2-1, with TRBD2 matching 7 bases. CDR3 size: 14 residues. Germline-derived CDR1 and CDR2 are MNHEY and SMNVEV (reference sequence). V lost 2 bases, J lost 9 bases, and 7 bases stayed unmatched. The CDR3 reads CASSLPWTSTEQFF. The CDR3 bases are TGTGCCAGCAGTTTACCCTGGACTAGTACTGAGCAGTTCTTC.

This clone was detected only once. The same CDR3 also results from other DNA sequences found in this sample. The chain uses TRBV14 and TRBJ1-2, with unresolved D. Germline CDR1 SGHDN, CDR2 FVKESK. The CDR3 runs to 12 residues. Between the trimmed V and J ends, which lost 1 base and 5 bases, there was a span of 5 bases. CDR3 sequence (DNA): TGTGCCAGCAGCCAAGGGCGGTATGGCTACACCTTC. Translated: CASSQGRYGYTF.

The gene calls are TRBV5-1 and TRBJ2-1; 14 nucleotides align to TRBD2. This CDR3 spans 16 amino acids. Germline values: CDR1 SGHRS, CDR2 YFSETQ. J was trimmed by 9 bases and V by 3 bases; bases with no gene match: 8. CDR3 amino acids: CASSSLGLAGVSEQFF. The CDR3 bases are TGCGCCAGCAGCTCTCTGGGACTAGCGGGAGTAAGTGAGCAGTTCTTC.

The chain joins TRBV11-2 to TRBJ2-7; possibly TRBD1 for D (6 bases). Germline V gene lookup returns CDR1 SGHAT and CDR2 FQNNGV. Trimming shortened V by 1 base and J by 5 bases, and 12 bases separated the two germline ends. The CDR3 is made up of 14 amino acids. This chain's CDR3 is CASSLAQAGDEQYF. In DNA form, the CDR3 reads TGTGCCAGCAGCTTAGCGCAGGCAGGGGACGAGCAGTACTTC.

The CDR3 here is CAWTFGLTGYETQYF. The CDR3 bases are TGTGCCTGGACCTTTGGCCTGACAGGGTACGAGACCCAGTACTTC. This rearrangement joins TRBV30 to TRBJ2-5; 7 nucleotides line up with TRBD1. The CDR3 is made up of 15 amino acids. Germline lookup yields CDR1 GTSNPN and CDR2 SVGIG (reference sequence). V dropped 4 bases and J dropped 5; count of bases not matched to a gene: 13.

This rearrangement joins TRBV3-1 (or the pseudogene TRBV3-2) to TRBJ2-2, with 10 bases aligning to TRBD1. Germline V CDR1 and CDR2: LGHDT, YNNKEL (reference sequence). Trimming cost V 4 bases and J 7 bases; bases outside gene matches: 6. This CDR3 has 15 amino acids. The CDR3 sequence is CASSLTGGIVGELFF. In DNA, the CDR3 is TGTGCCAGCAGCCTGACAGGGGGCATCGTCGGGGAGCTGTTTTTT.

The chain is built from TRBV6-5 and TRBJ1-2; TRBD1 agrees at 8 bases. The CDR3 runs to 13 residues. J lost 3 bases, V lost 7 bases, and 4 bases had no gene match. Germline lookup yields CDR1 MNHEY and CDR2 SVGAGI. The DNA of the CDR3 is TGTGCCAGCACCAACAGGGGGTACTATGGCTACACCTTC. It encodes CASTNRGYYGYTF.

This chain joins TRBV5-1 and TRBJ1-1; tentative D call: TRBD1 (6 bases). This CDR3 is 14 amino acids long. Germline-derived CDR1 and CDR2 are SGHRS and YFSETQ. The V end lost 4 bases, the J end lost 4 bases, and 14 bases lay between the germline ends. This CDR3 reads CASSPQGGVTEAFF. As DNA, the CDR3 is TGCGCCAGCAGCCCGCAAGGGGGGGTCACTGAAGCTTTCTTT.

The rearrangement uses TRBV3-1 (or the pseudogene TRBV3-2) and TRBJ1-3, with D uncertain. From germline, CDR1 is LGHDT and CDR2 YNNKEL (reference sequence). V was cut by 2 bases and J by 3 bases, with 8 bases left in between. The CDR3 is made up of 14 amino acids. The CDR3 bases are TGTGCCAGCAGCCAATCACGAGTTGGAAACACCATATATTTT. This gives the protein CASSQSRVGNTIYF.

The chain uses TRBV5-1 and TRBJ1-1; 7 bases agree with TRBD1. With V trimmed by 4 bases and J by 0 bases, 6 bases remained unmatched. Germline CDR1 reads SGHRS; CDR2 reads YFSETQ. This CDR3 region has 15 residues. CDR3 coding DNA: TGCGCCAGCAGCGTAAGACAGGGATTGAACACTGAAGCTTTCTTT. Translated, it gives CASSVRQGLNTEAFF.

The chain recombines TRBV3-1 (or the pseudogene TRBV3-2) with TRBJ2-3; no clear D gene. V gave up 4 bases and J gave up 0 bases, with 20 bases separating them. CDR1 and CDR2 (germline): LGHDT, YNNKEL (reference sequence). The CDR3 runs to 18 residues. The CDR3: CASSRTTQFSPSTDTQYF. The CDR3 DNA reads TGTGCCAGCAGCCGCACTACTCAATTTAGTCCTAGCACAGATACGCAGTATTTT.

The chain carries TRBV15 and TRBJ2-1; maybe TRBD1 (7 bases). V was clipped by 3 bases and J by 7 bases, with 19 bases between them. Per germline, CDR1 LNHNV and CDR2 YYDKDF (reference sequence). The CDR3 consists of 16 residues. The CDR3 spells CATSREGGGAGNEQFF. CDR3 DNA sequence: TGTGCCACCAGCAGGGAAGGAGGGGGCGCCGGAAATGAGCAGTTCTTC.

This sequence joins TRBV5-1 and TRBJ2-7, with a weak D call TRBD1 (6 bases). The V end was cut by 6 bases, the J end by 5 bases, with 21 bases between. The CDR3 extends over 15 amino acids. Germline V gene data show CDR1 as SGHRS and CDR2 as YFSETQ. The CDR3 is CASTLGGRGNDEQYF. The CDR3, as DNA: TGCGCCAGCACCCTAGGAGGCAGGGGTAACGACGAGCAGTACTTC.

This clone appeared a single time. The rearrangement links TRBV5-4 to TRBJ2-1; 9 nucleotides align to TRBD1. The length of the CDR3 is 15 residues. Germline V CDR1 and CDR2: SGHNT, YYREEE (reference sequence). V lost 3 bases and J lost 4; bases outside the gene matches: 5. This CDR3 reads CASSSRQGGYNEQFF. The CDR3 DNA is TGTGCCAGCAGCTCCCGACAGGGGGGGTACAATGAGCAGTTCTTC.

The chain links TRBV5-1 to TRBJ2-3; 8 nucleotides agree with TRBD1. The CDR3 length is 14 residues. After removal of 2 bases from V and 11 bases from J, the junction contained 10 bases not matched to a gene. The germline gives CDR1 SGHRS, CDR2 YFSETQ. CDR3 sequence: CASSLSTTGTGQYF. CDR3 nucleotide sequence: TGCGCCAGCAGCTTATCAACTACCGGGACAGGGCAGTATTTT.

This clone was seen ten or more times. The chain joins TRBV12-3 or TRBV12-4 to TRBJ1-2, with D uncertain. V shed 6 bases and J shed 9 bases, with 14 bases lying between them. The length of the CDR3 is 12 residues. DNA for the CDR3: TGTGCCAGCAGCCTTGCCTTGAGTCGCTACACCTTC. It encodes CASSLALSRYTF.

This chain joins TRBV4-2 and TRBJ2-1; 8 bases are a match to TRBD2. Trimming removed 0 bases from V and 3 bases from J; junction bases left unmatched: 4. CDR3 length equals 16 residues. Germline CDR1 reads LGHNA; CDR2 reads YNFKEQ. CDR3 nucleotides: TGTGCCAGCAGCCAAGATGGGCTAGCGGGCTACAATGAGCAGTTCTTC. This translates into CASSQDGLAGYNEQFF.

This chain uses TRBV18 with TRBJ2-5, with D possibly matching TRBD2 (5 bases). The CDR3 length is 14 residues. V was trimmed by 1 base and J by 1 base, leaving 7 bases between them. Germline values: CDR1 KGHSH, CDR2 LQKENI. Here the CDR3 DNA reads TGTGCCAGCTCACCACAGGGAGTCCAAGAGACCCAGTACTTC. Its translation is CASSPQGVQETQYF.